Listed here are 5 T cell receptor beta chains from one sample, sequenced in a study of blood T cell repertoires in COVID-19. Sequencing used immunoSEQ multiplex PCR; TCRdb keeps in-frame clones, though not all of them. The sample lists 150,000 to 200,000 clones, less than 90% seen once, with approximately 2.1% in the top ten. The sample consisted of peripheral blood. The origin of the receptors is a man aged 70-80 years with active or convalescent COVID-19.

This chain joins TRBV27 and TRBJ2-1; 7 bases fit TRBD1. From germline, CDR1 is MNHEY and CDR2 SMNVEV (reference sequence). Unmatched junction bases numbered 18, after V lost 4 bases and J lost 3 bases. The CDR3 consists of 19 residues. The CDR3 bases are TGTGCCAGCAGTTCCAGCCCTTCTCAGACAGGGCTGAACTACAATGAGCAGTTCTTC. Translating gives CASSSSPSQTGLNYNEQFF.

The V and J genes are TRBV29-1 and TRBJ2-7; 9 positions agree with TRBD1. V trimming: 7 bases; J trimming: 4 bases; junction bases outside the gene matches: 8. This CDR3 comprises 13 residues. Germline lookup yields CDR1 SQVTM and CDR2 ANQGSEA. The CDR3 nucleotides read TGCAGCGCATCACAGGGGGCGGGGTACGAGCAGTACTTC. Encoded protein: CSASQGAGYEQYF.

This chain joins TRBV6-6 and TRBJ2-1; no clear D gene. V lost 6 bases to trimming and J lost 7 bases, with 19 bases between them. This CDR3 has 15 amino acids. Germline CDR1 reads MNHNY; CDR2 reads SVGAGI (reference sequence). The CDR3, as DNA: TGTGCCAGCAGCGCTGAGCGTTACATGCAAAATGAGCAGTTCTTC. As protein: CASSAERYMQNEQFF.

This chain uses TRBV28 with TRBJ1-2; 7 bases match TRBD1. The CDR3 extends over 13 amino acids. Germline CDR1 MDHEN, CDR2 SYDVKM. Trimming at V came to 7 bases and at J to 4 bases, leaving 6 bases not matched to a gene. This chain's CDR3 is CASTPQGFYGYTF. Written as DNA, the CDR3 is TGTGCCAGCACCCCACAGGGGTTCTATGGCTACACCTTC.

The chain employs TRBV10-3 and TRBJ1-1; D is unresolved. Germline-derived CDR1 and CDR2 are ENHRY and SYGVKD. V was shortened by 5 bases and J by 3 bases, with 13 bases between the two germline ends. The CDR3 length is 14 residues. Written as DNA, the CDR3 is TGTGCCATCAGTCCTTCGAGGAGGGACACTGAAGCTTTCTTT. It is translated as CAISPSRRDTEAFF.